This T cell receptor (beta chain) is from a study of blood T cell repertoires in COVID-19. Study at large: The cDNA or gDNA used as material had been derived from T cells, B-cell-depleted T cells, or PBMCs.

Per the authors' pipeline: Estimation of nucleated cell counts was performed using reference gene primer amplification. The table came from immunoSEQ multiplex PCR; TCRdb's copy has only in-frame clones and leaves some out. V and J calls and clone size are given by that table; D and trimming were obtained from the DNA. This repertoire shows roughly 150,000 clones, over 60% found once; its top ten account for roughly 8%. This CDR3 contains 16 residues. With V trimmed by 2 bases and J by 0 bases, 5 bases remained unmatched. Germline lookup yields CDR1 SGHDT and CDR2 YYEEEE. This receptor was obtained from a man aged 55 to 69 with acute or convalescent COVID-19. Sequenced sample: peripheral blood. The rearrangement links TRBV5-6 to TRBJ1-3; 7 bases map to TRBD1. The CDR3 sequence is CASSLPTGSSGNTIYF. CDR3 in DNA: TGTGCCAGCAGCTTACCGACAGGGAGCTCTGGAAACACCATATATTTT.